Listed below are T cell receptor beta chains from one sample, sequenced in a study of Graves' ophthalmopathy and Graves' hyperthyroidism. In TCRdb, the multiplex PCR reads were re-called with MiXCR into one record per CDR3 protein. The sample consists of about 500,000 distinct CDR3 sequences, 39% of them appearing once. Sequencing input: peripheral blood or thyroid tissue (not recorded which). The receptors were gathered from an adult man with Graves' hyperthyroidism. The CDR3 runs from the conserved cysteine through the conserved F or W. A D gene is named only where the DNA matches it firmly. Rows may omit the clone size; those that give it use once, few, many or a size class.

>TRBD1|many|TRBV20-1|TRBJ2-7
TGCAGTGCTTCCGGGACAGGGGCCTCCTACGAGCAGTACTTC
CSASGTGASYEQYF
>NA|many|TRBV12-3/TRBV12-4|TRBJ1-6
TGTGCCAGCAGCCAGTTGTCAGTTAATTCACCCCTCCACTTT
CASSQLSVNSPLHF
>NA|NA|TRBV28|TRBJ1-3
TGTGCCAGCAGTTTTGGTATCGGGACCGCTGGAAACACCATATATTTT
CASSFGIGTAGNTIYF
>TRBD1|NA|TRBV11-1|TRBJ1-2
TGTGCCAGCAGCATATGGACAGGGGGTACGGTGCTCTATGGCTACACCTTC
CASSIWTGGTVLYGYTF
>TRBD2|NA|TRBV20-1|TRBJ2-5
TGCAGTGCTAGCCCCGGACTAGCGGGAGGCGAGACCCAGTACTTC
CSASPGLAGGETQYF
>NA|NA|TRBV7-9|TRBJ2-2
TGTGCCAGCAGCACAGGGTTGCCTGGAAACACCGGGGAGCTGTTTTTT
CASSTGLPGNTGELFF
>NA|NA|TRBV6-5|TRBJ1-6
TGTGCCAGCAGTTACTCGGGGGTTTCACCCCTCCACTTT
CASSYSGVSPLHF
>TRBD1|many|TRBV29-1|TRBJ1-2
TGCAGCGTCGACACGACAGGGGGAAATGGCTACACCTTC
CSVDTTGGNGYTF
>NA|NA|TRBV29-1|TRBJ2-7
TGCAGCCTCATGGGGGGGCGCACCTACGAGCAGTACTTC
CSLMGGRTYEQYF
>TRBD1|many|TRBV2|TRBJ1-2
TGTGCCAGCAGTGCATTGCAGGGGGCGAGTAATGAGGGCTACACCTTC
CASSALQGASNEGYTF
>TRBD1|NA|TRBV10-3|TRBJ2-7
TGTGCCATCTGGACAGGGGGCCTGTACTTC
CAIWTGGLYF
>NA|NA|TRBV24-1|TRBJ2-1
TGTGCCACCAGTGAAGGAGGTGGGGGGAGAGATGAGCAGTTCTTC
CATSEGGGGRDEQFF
>NA|NA|TRBV7-9|TRBJ2-2
TGTGCCAGCAGCTTAGGGACGGTTCCCGAGGGGGAGCTGTTTTTC
CASSLGTVPEGELFF
>NA|NA|TRBV7-6|TRBJ2-1
TGTGCCAGCAGCTTAAGACAGGCCCCTTACAATGAGCAGTTCTTC
CASSLRQAPYNEQFF
>NA|NA|TRBV15|TRBJ2-5
TGTGCCACCAGCAGAGATTCCAGCACCCAGTACTTC
CATSRDSSTQYF
>NA|NA|TRBV6-6|TRBJ1-1
TGTGCCAGCAGTGCCCCGACAGGCCTCTTCGAAAACACTGAAGCTTTCTTT
CASSAPTGLFENTEAFF
>TRBD1|NA|TRBV5-4|TRBJ1-2
TGTGCCGGCAGCTTGCCCGGGACAGGGAAAAACTATGGCTACACCTTC
CAGSLPGTGKNYGYTF
>NA|few|TRBV7-2|TRBJ2-7
TGTGCCAGCAGTTTATTGGGGGGGGCGTACTACGAGCAGTACTTC
CASSLLGGAYYEQYF
>NA|few|TRBV12-3/TRBV12-4|TRBJ1-3
TGTGCCAGCAGTTTAAATTTTTGGGAGTCTGGAAACACCATATATTTT
CASSLNFWESGNTIYF
>NA|NA|TRBV12-3/TRBV12-4|TRBJ2-5
TGTGCCAGCAGTCCCCGAGAGGGGCCAGGTGGGGAGACCCAGTACTTC
CASSPREGPGGETQYF
>TRBD1|few|TRBV7-8|TRBJ1-6
TGTGCCAGCAGCCCCGGGACAGCTTATAATTCACCCCTCCACTTT
CASSPGTAYNSPLHF
>NA|many|TRBV5-6|TRBJ1-5
TGTGCCAGCAGCTCCTGGGGCAGCCTTAATCAGCCCCAGCATTTT
CASSSWGSLNQPQHF
>TRBD1|NA|TRBV15|TRBJ2-2
TGTGCCACCAGCAGAGATCGCATCGTGACAGGGGGAGGTGGCGGGGAGCTGTTTTTT
CATSRDRIVTGGGGGELFF
>TRBD1|many|TRBV29-1|TRBJ2-2
TGCAGCGTAAGGTCAGGGGGCGCGAACACCGGGGAGCTGTTTTTT
CSVRSGGANTGELFF
>TRBD2|few|TRBV12-3/TRBV12-4|TRBJ2-2
TGTGCCAGCCAGTTAGCGGGGGACACCGGGGAGCTGTTTTTT
CASQLAGDTGELFF
>NA|few|TRBV20-1|TRBJ2-3
TGCAGTGCCTCCACTTTAGATACGCAGTATTTT
CSASTLDTQYF
>NA|few|TRBV12-3/TRBV12-4|TRBJ2-2
TGTGCCAGCAGTTTTTTTGGTGGGCAGACTTACACCGGGGAGCTGTTTTTT
CASSFFGGQTYTGELFF